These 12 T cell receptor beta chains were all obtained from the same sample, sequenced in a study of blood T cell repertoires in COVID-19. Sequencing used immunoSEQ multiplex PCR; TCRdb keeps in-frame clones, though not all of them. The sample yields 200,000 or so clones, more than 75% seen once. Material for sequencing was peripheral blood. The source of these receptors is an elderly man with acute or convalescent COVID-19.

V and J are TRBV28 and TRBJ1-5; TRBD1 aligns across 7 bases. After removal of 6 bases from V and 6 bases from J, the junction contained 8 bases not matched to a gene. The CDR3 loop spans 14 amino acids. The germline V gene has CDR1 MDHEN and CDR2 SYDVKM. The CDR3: CASRLWDRGQPQHF. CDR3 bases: TGTGCCAGCAGGCTATGGGACAGAGGTCAGCCCCAGCATTTT. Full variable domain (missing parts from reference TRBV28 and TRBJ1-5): DVKVTQSSRYLVKRTGEKVFLECVQDMDHENMFWYRQDPGLGLRLIYFSYDVKMKEKGDIPEGYSVSREKKERFSLILESASTNQTSMYLCASRLWDRGQPQHFGDGTRLSIL.

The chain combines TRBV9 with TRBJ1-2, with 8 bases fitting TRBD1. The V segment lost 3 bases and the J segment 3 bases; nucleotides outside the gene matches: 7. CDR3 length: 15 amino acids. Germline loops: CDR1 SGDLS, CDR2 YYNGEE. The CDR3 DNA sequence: TGTGCCAGCAGCGCTCGGACAGGGCTGGACTATGGCTACACCTTC. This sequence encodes CASSARTGLDYGYTF.

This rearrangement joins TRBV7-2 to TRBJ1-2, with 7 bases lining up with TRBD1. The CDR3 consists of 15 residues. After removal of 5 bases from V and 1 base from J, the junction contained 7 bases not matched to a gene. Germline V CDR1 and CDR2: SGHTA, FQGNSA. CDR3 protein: CASSKPGQYNYGYTF. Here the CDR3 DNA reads TGTGCCAGCAGCAAACCGGGACAGTATAACTATGGCTACACCTTC.

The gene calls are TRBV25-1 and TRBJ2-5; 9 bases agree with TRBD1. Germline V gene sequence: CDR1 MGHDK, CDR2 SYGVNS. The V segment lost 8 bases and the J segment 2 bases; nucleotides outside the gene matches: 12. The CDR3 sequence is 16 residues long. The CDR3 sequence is CASHEPRDRAQETQYF. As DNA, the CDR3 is TGTGCCAGCCACGAACCCCGGGACAGGGCACAAGAGACCCAGTACTTC.

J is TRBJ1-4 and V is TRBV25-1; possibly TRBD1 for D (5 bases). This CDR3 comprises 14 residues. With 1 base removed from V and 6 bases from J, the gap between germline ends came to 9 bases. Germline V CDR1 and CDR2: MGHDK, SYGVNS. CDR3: CASSEWGRDEKLFF. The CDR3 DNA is TGTGCCAGCAGTGAATGGGGGAGGGATGAAAAACTGTTTTTT.

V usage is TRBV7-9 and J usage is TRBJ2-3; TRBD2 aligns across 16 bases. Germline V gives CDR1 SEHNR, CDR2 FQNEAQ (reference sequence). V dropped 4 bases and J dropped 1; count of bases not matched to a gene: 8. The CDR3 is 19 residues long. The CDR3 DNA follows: TGTGCCAGCAGCTGCTGGGGACTAGCGGGAGGGCACGGCACAGATACGCAGTATTTT. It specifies CASSCWGLAGGHGTDTQYF.

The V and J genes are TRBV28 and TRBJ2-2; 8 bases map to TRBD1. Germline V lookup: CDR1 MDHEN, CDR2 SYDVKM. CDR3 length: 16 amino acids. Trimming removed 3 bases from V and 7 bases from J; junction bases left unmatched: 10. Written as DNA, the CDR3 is TGTGCCAGCAGTTTTTCCGGACAGGGTAATGGCGGGGAGCTGTTTTTT. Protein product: CASSFSGQGNGGELFF.

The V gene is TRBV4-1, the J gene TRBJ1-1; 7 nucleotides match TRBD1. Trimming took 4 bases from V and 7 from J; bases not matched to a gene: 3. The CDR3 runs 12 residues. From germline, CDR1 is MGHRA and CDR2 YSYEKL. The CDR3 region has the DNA TGCGCCAGCAGCCGTGGGACAGATGAAGCTTTCTTT. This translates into CASSRGTDEAFF.

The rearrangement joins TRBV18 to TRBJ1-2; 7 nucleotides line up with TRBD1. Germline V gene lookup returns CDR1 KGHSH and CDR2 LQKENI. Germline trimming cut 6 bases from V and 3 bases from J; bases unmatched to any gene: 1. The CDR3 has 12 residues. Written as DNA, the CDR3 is TGTGCCAGCTCCGACAGGGACTATGGCTACACCTTC. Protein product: CASSDRDYGYTF.

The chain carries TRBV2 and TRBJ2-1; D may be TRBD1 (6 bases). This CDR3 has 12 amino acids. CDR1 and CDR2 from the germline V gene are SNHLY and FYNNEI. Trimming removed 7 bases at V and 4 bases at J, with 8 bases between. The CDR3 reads CASTDSYNEQFF. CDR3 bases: TGTGCCAGCACGGACAGTTACAATGAGCAGTTCTTC.

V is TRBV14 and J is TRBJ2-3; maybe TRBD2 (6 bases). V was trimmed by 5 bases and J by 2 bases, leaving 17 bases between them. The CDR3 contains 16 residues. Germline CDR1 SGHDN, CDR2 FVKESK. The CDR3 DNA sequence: TGTGCCAGCAGCGCGGGAACCAGGCTCCTCACAGATACGCAGTATTTT. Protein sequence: CASSAGTRLLTDTQYF. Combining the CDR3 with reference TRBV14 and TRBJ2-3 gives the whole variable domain EAGVTQFPSHSVIEKGQTVTLRCDPISGHDNLYWYRRVMGKEIKFLLHFVKESKQDESGMPNNRFLAERTGGTYSTLKVQPAELEDSGVYFCASSAGTRLLTDTQYFGPGTRLTVL.

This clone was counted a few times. The DNA of the CDR3 is TGTGCCAGCAACCGAAGACAGGGGGCTTACGAGCAGTACTTC. This codes for CASNRRQGAYEQYF. V usage is TRBV2 and J usage is TRBJ2-7, with 10 bases matching TRBD1. This CDR3 is built from 14 residues. Per the germline V gene, CDR1 is SNHLY and CDR2 is FYNNEI. J lost 4 bases, V lost 7 bases, and 7 bases had no gene match.